The 9 T cell receptor beta chains below were found in one sample sequenced in a study of monozygotic twins with inflammatory bowel disease. Each CDR3 protein gets one entry in TCRdb, which reprocessed the 5' RACE reads and gives no DNA. Across approximately 330,000 distinct CDR3 sequences, the top ten clones capture around 2% of the sample. The material sequenced was blood. The receptors were gathered from a human donor with ulcerative colitis or Crohn's disease, or a healthy co-twin of an affected twin (not recorded which).

This chain links TRBV7-3 with TRBJ2-1. Germline assignment: CDR1 SGHTA and CDR2 FQGTGA. The CDR3 covers 15 residues. This CDR3 is CASSWGPSSYNEQFF.

The genes are TRBV12-3 or TRBV12-4 and TRBJ2-7; TCRdb selects TRBD1, and the lack of DNA leaves this call unchecked. CDR3 size: 15 residues. CDR3 residues: CASSFSGPGTYEQYF.

The chain links TRBV14 to TRBJ2-2; the TCRdb D gene call, TRBD1, has no DNA to confirm it. The CDR3 contains 15 residues. Germline loops: CDR1 SGHDN, CDR2 FVKESK. The CDR3: CASSQPGQGAGELFF.

The chain recombines TRBV12-3 or TRBV12-4 with TRBJ1-5; the D call from TCRdb, TRBD1, cannot be confirmed without DNA. There are 15 residues in the CDR3. CDR3 amino acids: CASSTRAGANQPQHF.

The V call is TRBV6-5, the J call TRBJ2-1; the TCRdb D gene call, TRBD1, has no DNA to confirm it. Germline V gene data show CDR1 as MNHEY and CDR2 as SVGAGI. The CDR3 contains 12 residues. CDR3 sequence: CASSKQGEPQFF.

This chain links TRBV30 with TRBJ1-4; TCRdb's assignment of TRBD1 cannot be checked, as there is no DNA. CDR3 length: 15 residues. Germline loops: CDR1 GTSNPN, CDR2 SVGIG (reference sequence). This CDR3 is CAWSETLGTGEKLFF.

The V gene is TRBV7-8, the J gene TRBJ2-7; TCRdb's D call, TRBD1, is unchecked because there is no DNA. Germline V gene sequence: CDR1 SGHVS, CDR2 FQNEAQ. The CDR3 covers 16 residues. The CDR3 is CASSLVTGDRSYEQYF.

The V gene is TRBV7-9, the J gene TRBJ2-7; checking the TCRdb D call of TRBD1 is not possible without DNA. This CDR3 is built from 16 residues. Germline CDR1 reads SEHNR; CDR2 reads FQNEAQ (reference sequence). Here the CDR3 reads CASSLARGQGSYEQYF.

This rearrangement joins TRBV5-6 to TRBJ2-7; the D call of TRBD1 rests on TCRdb alone, since no DNA is present to check it. This CDR3 is 15 amino acids long. The V gene's germline CDR1 is SGHDT and CDR2 YYEEEE. The CDR3 here is CASSLVSTGRNEQYF.